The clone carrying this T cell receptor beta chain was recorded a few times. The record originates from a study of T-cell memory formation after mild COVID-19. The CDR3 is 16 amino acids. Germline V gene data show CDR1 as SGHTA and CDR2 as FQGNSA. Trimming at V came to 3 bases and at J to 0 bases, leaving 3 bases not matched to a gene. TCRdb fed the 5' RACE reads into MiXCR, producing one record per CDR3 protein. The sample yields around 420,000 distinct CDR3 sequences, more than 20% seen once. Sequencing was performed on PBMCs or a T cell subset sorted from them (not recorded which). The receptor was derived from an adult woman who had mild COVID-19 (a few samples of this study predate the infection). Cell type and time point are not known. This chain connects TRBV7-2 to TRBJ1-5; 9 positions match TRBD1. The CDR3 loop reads CASSFTGGASNQPQHF. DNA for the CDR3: TGTGCCAGCAGCTTTACAGGGGGCGCTAGCAATCAGCCCCAGCATTTT.